Sequencing of this T cell receptor beta chain was carried out in a study of early T cells in non-severe SARS-CoV-2 infection. Overall study: Chains stayed unpaired after sequencing of bulk RNA from unsorted whole blood.

With regard to this clonotype: The antigen remains undetermined.

Each single cDNA molecule received a unique molecular identifier. Via MiXCR, TCRdb re-called the 5' RACE reads, giving one row per CDR3 protein. The sample includes 55,000 to 70,000 distinct CDR3 sequences, roughly a tenth of them seen just once. After removal of 6 bases from V and 4 bases from J, the junction contained 8 bases not matched to a gene. The CDR3 totals 13 residues. Germline V gene data show CDR1 as DFQATT and CDR2 as SNEGSKA (reference sequence). Overall study findings and caveats: Matching with VDJdb favored anti-spike CD8 responses (missing private and CD4 specificities).

This rearrangement joins TRBV20-1 to TRBJ2-7; 8 bases are shared with TRBD1. Source material: whole blood. The source of this sequence is an adult who was a healthcare worker with PCR-confirmed SARS-CoV-2 infection or an uninfected control (not recorded which). The CDR3 nucleotides are TGCAGTGCGCCCCGGACAGGGTGGTACGAGCAGTACTTC. Its translation is CSAPRTGWYEQYF.